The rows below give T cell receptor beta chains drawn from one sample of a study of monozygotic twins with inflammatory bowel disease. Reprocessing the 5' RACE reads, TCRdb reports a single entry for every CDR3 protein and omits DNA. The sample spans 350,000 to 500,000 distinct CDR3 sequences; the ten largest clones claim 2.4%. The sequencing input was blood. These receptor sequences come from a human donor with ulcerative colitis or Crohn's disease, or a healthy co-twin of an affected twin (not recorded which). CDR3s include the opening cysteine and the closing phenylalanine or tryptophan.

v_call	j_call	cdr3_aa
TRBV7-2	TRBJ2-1	CASRAGGNEQFF
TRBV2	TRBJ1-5	CASSEGLGQPQHF
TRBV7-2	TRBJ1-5	CASSSDRVKGQPQHF
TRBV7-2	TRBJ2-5	CASSRGQMGETQYF
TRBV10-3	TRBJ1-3	CAIAPGNTIYF
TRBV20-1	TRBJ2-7	CSGGEPYEQYF
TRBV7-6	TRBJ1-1	CASSSNQGNTEAFF
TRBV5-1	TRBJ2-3	CASSFRTEVGGDTQYF
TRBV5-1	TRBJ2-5	CASSQGEHKETQYF
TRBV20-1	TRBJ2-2	CSASNQGGGTGELFF
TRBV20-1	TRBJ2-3	CSAREGSASTDTQYF
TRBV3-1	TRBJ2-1	CASSQETLSYNEQFF
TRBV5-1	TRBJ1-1	CASSPEYTTEAFF
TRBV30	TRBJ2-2	CAWSVHTGELFF
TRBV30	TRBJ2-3	CAWSLSGGGDTQYF
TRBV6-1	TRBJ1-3	CATHRPGHSGNTIYF
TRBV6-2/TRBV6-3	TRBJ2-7	CASSYEGVIYEQYF
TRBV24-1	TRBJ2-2	CATARGRNTGELFF
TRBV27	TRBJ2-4	CASSSAVLAKNIQYF
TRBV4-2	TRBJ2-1	CTSSQSSGIDSYNEQFF
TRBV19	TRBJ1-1	CASQWLGAPYTEAFF
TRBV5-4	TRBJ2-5	CASAPPTDQETQYF
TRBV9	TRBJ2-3	CASSTSPGLAGDLRVTDTQYF
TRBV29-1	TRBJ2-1	CSVDRDRGSNEQFF
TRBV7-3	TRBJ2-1	CASSLTQDNEQFF
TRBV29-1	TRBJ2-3	CSVRPLWAGTDTQYF
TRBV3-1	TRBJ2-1	CASSHRGGNEQFF
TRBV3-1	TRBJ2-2	CASSQGGNTGELFF
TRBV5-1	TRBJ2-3	CASSLGTHPGRLSTDTQYF
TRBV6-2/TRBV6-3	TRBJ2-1	CASTPGASGGNEQFF
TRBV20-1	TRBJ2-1	CSASSISPKGYNEQFF
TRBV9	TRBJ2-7	CASSPRQTGSSYEQYF
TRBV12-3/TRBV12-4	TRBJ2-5	CASSDPYKETQYF
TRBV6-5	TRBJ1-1	CASSYREWTEAFF
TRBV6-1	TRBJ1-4	CASRPTGGGEKLFF
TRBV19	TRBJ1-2	CASKGTTGGVGNYGYTF
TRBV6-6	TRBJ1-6	CASSYGEDSSLHF
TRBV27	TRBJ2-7	CASGAIGTLYEQYF
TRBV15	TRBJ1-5	CATSRDKWSNQPQHF
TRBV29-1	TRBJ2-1	CSVEAISGSPGFF
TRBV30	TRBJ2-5	CAWSVILAGPQETQYF
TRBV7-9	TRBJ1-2	CASSLVAGERGYGYTF
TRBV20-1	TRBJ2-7	CSASTGGGEQYF
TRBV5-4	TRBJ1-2	CASSPAFPGLTYGYTF
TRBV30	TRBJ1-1	CAWSVLGDTEAFF
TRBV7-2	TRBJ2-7	CASSIRAGGTYEQYF
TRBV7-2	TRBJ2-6	CASSSQESGANVLTF
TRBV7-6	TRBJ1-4	CASGDQTGINEKLFF
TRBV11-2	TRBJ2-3	CASSTPAGDTQYF
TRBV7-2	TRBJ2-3	CASSMDWTDTQYF
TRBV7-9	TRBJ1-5	CASSLQGSQPQHF
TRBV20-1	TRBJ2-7	CSAGDYSGRVHEQYF
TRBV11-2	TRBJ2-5	CASSALTGDPGETQYF